This T cell receptor (beta chain) was identified during a study of blood T cell repertoires in COVID-19. This CDR3 region has 14 residues. Germline V gene lookup returns CDR1 ENHRY and CDR2 SYGVKD. V gave up 6 bases and J gave up 5 bases; unmatched junction bases: 4. Sequencing used immunoSEQ multiplex PCR; TCRdb keeps in-frame clones, though not all of them. The data hold 300,000 to 350,000 clones, with approximately 86% observed a single time. The gene calls are TRBV10-3 and TRBJ1-6, with 7 bases that match TRBD1. This receptor was taken from a young woman who had recovered from COVID-19. The sample was PBMCs or T cells enriched from blood (not recorded which). The CDR3 region has the DNA TGTGCCATCAGCCCTGACAGGGATAATTCACCCCTCCACTTT. Translation: CAISPDRDNSPLHF.